Below, one T cell receptor (beta chain) is given with its context. Its antigen remains unidentified. This sample includes further DNA sequences coding for the same CDR3. TCRdb's copy holds only in-frame clones and misses some; the assay was immunoSEQ multiplex PCR. The table records 10,000 or so clones, 60% to 85% of them present only once. V gave up 0 bases and J gave up 0 bases, with 6 bases separating them. The CDR3 has 15 amino acids. Germline V gene data show CDR1 as MNHNS and CDR2 as SASEGT. Osteosarcoma specimens were post-treatment primary, local recurrence and metastasis tumors from poor-prognosis patients. The sample belongs to a study of the immune and genomic landscape of osteosarcoma. Study observations and caveats: Immune-hot C3 tumors showed higher but still low clonality than cold C1.

The specimen sequenced was osteosarcoma tumor tissue from the lung. This sequence joins TRBV6-1 and TRBJ2-1; a possible D gene is TRBD2 (6 bases). The TCR was taken from a human donor with osteosarcoma. CDR3 region: CASSEASGSYNEQFF. The CDR3 coding sequence is TGTGCCAGCAGTGAAGCTAGCGGCTCCTACAATGAGCAGTTCTTC.